The sequence of this T cell receptor beta chain was determined in a study of T cell responses to AZD1222 COVID-19 vaccine. Trimming cost V 6 bases and J 1 base, with 9 bases left between them. Germline values: CDR1 MNHEY, CDR2 SVGAGI. The CDR3 contains 13 residues. Concerning this clone itself: Its antigen is unknown.

The table came from immunoSEQ multiplex PCR; TCRdb's copy has only in-frame clones and leaves some out. Among nearly 55,000 clones listed, 80% to 90% were seen once. Second-dose timings of about 4 or about 12 weeks were pooled. The study, taken as a whole, reports: Spike-specific TCR breadth and depth rose after two AZD1222 doses.

This chain connects TRBV6-5 to TRBJ1-1; D unresolved. Sequencing was performed on peripheral blood, taken 28 days after the second AZD1222 dose. The clonotype was recovered from an adult who received the AZD1222 COVID-19 vaccine. For the CDR3, the DNA is TGTGCCAGCAGGAGACCCGGGAACACTGAAGCTTTCTTT. The encoded protein is CASRRPGNTEAFF.